The subject of this entry is one T cell receptor (beta chain). Antigen unknown. The germline V gene has CDR1 SGHRS and CDR2 YFSETQ. J lost 5 bases, V lost 4 bases, and 8 bases had no gene match. The CDR3 has 14 amino acids. This entry belongs to a study of T cell responses to AZD1222 COVID-19 vaccine. Study-level results: Samples come after the peak T cell response, not at day 14.

Profiling relied on immunoSEQ multiplex PCR, and the TCRdb table lists in-frame clones only, not all of them. The table includes 140,000 to 150,000 clones, about nine tenths detected once. Source: peripheral blood, taken 28 days after the second AZD1222 dose. This TCR was sampled from an adult who received the AZD1222 COVID-19 vaccine. This rearrangement joins TRBV5-1 to TRBJ2-7, with 8 bases lining up with TRBD1. CDR3 amino acids: CASSTTGGVDEQYF. CDR3 nucleotides: TGCGCCAGCAGCACTACAGGGGGTGTCGACGAGCAGTACTTC. Combining the CDR3 with reference TRBV5-1 and TRBJ2-7 gives the whole variable domain KAGVTQTPRYLIKTRGQQVTLSCSPISGHRSVSWYQQTPGQGLQFLFEYFSETQRNKGNFPGRFSGRQFSNSRSEMNVSTLELGDSALYLCASSTTGGVDEQYFGPGTRLTVT.